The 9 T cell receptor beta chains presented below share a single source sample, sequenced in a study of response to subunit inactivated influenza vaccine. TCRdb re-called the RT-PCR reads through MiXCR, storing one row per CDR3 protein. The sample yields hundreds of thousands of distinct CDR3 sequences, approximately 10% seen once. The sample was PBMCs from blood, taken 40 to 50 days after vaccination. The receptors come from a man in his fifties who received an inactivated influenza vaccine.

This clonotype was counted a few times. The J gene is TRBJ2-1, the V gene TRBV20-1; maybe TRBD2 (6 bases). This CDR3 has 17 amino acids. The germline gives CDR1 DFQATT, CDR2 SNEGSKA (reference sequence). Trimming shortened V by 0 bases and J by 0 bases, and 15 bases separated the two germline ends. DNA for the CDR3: TGCAGTGCTAGAGATATCGGGGACGGGAGCTCCTACAATGAGCAGTTCTTC. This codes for CSARDIGDGSSYNEQFF.

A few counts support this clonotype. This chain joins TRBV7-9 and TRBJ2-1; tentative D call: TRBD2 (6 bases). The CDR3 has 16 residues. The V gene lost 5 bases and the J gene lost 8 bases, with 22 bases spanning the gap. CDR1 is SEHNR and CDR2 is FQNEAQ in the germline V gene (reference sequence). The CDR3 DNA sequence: TGTGCCAGCAGCCGATTGTCGGGGGAGACTGGGTATGAGCAGTTCTTC. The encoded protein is CASSRLSGETGYEQFF.

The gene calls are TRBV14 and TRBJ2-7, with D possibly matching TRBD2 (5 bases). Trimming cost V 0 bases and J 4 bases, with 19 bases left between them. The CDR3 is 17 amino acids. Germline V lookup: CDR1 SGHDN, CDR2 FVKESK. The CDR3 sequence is CASSQDFPTLGEYEQYF. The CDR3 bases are TGTGCCAGCAGCCAAGATTTTCCTACTCTGGGAGAGTACGAGCAGTACTTC.

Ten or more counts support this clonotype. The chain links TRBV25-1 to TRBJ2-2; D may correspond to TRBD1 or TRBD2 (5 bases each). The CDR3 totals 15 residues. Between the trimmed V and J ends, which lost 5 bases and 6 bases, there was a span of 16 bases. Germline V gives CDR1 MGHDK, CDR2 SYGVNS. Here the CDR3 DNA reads TGTGCCAGCAGTCCCCGAGGGGATGCCCCCGGGGAGCTGTTTTTT. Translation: CASSPRGDAPGELFF.

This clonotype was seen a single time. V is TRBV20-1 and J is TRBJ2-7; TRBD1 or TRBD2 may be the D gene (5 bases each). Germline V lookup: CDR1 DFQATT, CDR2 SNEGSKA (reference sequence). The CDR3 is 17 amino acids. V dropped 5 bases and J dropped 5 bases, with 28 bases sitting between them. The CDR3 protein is CSASDTRSEGLINEQYF. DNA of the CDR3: TGCAGTGCTTCCGATACCCGAAGCGAGGGGCTTATTAACGAGCAGTACTTC.

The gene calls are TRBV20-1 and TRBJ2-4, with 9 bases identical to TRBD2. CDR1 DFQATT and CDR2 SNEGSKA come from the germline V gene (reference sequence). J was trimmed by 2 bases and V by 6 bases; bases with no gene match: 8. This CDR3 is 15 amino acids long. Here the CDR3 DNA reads TGCAGTGCCCAGGCGGCTAGCGGGACCAAAAACATTCAGTACTTC. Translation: CSAQAASGTKNIQYF.

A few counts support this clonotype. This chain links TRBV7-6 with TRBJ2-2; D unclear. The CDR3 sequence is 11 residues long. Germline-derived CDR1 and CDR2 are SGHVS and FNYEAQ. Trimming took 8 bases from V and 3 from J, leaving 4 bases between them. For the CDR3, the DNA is TGTGCCAGCCGGTACACCGGGGAGCTGTTTTTT. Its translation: CASRYTGELFF. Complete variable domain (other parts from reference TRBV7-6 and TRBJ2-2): GAGVSQSPRYKVTKRGQDVALRCDPISGHVSLYWYRQALGQGPEFLTYFNYEAQQDKSGLPNDRFSAERPEGSISTLTIQRTEQRDSAMYRCASRYTGELFFGEGSRLTVL.

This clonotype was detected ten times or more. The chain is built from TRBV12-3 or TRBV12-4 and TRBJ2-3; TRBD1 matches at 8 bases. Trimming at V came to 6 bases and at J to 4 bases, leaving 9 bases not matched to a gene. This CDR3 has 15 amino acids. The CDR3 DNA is TGTGCCAGCAGGCCTGCTGGGACAGGACCAGATACGCAGTATTTT. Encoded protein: CASRPAGTGPDTQYF.

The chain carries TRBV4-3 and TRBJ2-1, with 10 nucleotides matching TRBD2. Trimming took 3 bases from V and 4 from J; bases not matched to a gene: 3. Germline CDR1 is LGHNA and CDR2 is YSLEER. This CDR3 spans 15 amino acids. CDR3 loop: CASSQGGLAYNEQFF. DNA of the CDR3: TGCGCCAGCAGCCAGGGGGGACTAGCGTACAATGAGCAGTTCTTC.